The following is a T cell receptor (beta chain) sequence with its context. Antigen unknown. This sample is drawn from a study of cytomegalovirus exposure and HLA in healthy donors. General study findings and limits: The study listed 164 cytomegalovirus-associated TCR beta chains. Segments of the TCR beta V type were, in most cases, productive about 90% or about 30% of the time in an earlier analysis.

The PCR used 60 Vbeta and 13 Jbeta primers. Using immunoSEQ multiplex PCR, the repertoire was profiled, and TCRdb retains in-frame clones only, with some absent. The sample lists about 180,000 clones; over 65% were seen once. Trimming took 6 bases from V and 8 from J, leaving 16 bases between them. Germline V lookup: CDR1 SEHNR, CDR2 FQNEAQ (reference sequence). CDR3 length: 14 residues. Nominally healthy donors provided the samples, though records likely missed some immune exposures. This clonotype was sampled from a man aged 55-75 years in good health and CMV-seronegative. The chain is built from TRBV7-9 and TRBJ1-4; D is possibly TRBD1 (6 bases). The source material was PBMCs. CDR3 sequence reads: CASSFAGEGEKLFF. The CDR3 nucleotides read TGTGCCAGCAGTTTTGCAGGGGAGGGAGAAAAACTGTTTTTT.